This record looks at one TCR beta chain sequence and its context. The target antigen is unknown. Trimming took 0 bases from V and 6 from J, leaving 6 bases between them. The CDR3 is 12 amino acids. Germline V gives CDR1 SGHDT, CDR2 YYEEEE. Tagging with unique molecular identifiers was applied to individual cDNA molecules. TCRdb used MiXCR to reprocess the 5' RACE reads, holding one entry per CDR3 protein. The sample shows around 23,000 distinct CDR3 sequences, approximately 4.5% of them seen only once. These data are taken from a study of early T cells in non-severe SARS-CoV-2 infection. Findings and limits, study-wide: The study's VDJdb matching favored anti-spike CD8 responses and missed private and CD4 specificities.

The chain recombines TRBV5-6 with TRBJ1-2; D is uncertain. Sequencing used whole blood. The sequence was obtained from an adult who was a healthcare worker with PCR-confirmed SARS-CoV-2 infection or an uninfected control (not recorded which). The CDR3 DNA reads as TGTGCCAGCAGCTTGGGAGGTCATGGCTACACCTTC. This gives the protein CASSLGGHGYTF. The full variable domain, rest sourced from reference TRBV5-6 and TRBJ1-2, is DAGVTQSPTHLIKTRGQQVTLRCSPKSGHDTVSWYQQALGQGPQFIFQYYEEEERQRGNFPDRFSGHQFPNYSSELNVNALLLGDSALYLCASSLGGHGYTFGSGTRLTVV.